The 27 T cell receptor beta chains in this list originate from one sample, sequenced in a study of T-cell memory formation after mild COVID-19. TCRdb reprocessed the 5' RACE reads via MiXCR and lists one record per CDR3 protein. Among 550,000 to 650,000 distinct CDR3 sequences, roughly a sixth were seen once, and the ten largest hold about 7.5%. Sequenced input: PBMCs or a T cell subset sorted from them (not recorded which). The receptors stem from an adult woman who had mild COVID-19 (a few samples of this study predate the infection). Cell type and time point are not known.

The chain carries TRBV7-9 and TRBJ1-5, with D tentatively TRBD1 (6 bases). From germline, CDR1 is SEHNR and CDR2 FQNEAQ (reference sequence). Between the trimmed V and J ends, which lost 5 bases and 4 bases, there was a span of 21 bases. The CDR3 is 17 amino acids. The CDR3 bases are TGTGCCAGCAGCCCGAGGGGGGCCGGGACGGGGAATCAGCCCCAGCATTTT. Translation: CASSPRGAGTGNQPQHF.

This chain uses TRBV7-2 with TRBJ2-7; tentatively, D is TRBD2 (5 bases). From germline, CDR1 is SGHTA and CDR2 FQGNSA. The V end was cut by 1 base, the J end by 5 bases, with 12 bases between. This CDR3 has 14 amino acids. This chain's CDR3 is CASSLETASHEQYF. In DNA, the CDR3 is TGTGCCAGCAGCTTAGAAACGGCTAGCCACGAGCAGTACTTC.

At least ten counts were recorded for this clonotype. The V gene is TRBV7-2, the J gene TRBJ2-1; 12 nucleotides line up with TRBD2. With 4 bases clipped from V and 8 bases from J, the junction kept 21 bases outside the gene matches. CDR1 is SGHTA and CDR2 is FQGNSA in the germline V gene. The CDR3 sequence is 20 residues long. The CDR3 is CASSSRPASSGRAGYDEQFF. Here the CDR3 DNA reads TGTGCCAGCAGCTCCCGCCCGGCCTCTAGCGGGAGGGCCGGTTATGATGAGCAGTTCTTC. The whole variable domain, filled in from reference TRBV7-2 and TRBJ2-1, reads GAGVSQSPSNKVTEKGKDVELRCDPISGHTALYWYRQSLGQGLEFLIYFQGNSAPDKSGLPSDRFSAERTGGSVSTLTIQRTQQEDSAVYLCASSSRPASSGRAGYDEQFFGPGTRLTVL.

The V call is TRBV6-2 or TRBV6-3, the J call TRBJ1-1; D is uncertain. Trimming shortened V by 2 bases and J by 2 bases, and 6 bases separated the two germline ends. Per germline, CDR1 MNHEY and CDR2 SVGEGT. CDR3 length equals 13 residues. The CDR3 DNA reads TGTGCCAGCAGTTACGGGATCAACACTGAAGCTTTCTTT. Its protein product is CASSYGINTEAFF.

This clonotype has only a few counts. The chain links TRBV11-2 to TRBJ2-3, with 8 bases matching TRBD2. This CDR3 contains 15 residues. Germline-derived CDR1 and CDR2 are SGHAT and FQNNGV. After removal of 7 bases from V and 2 bases from J, the junction contained 8 bases not matched to a gene. In nucleotides, the CDR3 is TGTGCCAGCACTGGCGGGGGGCTTACCACAGATACGCAGTATTTT. This sequence encodes CASTGGGLTTDTQYF.

This clonotype was counted between two and nine times. The chain is built from TRBV29-1 and TRBJ2-7; TRBD2 matches at 13 bases. CDR1 and CDR2 (germline): SQVTM, ANQGSEA. This CDR3 is built from 14 residues. V lost 1 base, J lost 6 bases, and 3 bases stayed unmatched. This CDR3 is CSVEGTSGSSEQYF. The CDR3 region has the DNA TGCAGCGTTGAAGGGACTAGCGGGAGTTCCGAGCAGTACTTC.

The V and J genes are TRBV6-5 and TRBJ1-2; TRBD1 agrees at 9 bases. Germline V CDR1 and CDR2: MNHEY, SVGAGI. CDR3 length: 11 residues. J was trimmed by 7 bases and V by 8 bases; bases with no gene match: 2. The CDR3 here is CASGTGLGYTF. DNA for the CDR3: TGTGCCAGCGGGACAGGGCTTGGCTACACCTTC.

This clonotype was counted only a few times. The chain recombines TRBV12-3 or TRBV12-4 with TRBJ1-1, with D tentatively TRBD1 (5 bases). V was trimmed by 6 bases and J by 6 bases, leaving 17 bases between them. The CDR3 totals 14 residues. DNA of the CDR3: TGTGCCAGCAGCGTTCGGGACGGGGGACCTGAAGCTTTCTTT. It codes for CASSVRDGGPEAFF.

The rearrangement joins TRBV20-1 to TRBJ2-3; D is unclear. CDR1 and CDR2 (germline): DFQATT, SNEGSKA (reference sequence). CDR3 length: 12 amino acids. V was cut by 5 bases and J by 8 bases, with 14 bases left in between. The CDR3 DNA is TGCAGTGCTCCCCTCCTTTCCGCTACGCAGTATTTT. As protein: CSAPLLSATQYF.

This clonotype was counted at least ten times. The chain couples TRBV5-1 to TRBJ2-3, with 7 positions matching TRBD1. V was clipped by 0 bases and J by 5 bases; unmatched bases: 3. This CDR3 region has 14 residues. CDR1 SGHRS and CDR2 YFSETQ come from the germline V gene. CDR3 protein: CASSLGQGLDTQYF. CDR3 sequence (DNA): TGCGCCAGCAGCTTGGGACAGGGTTTAGATACGCAGTATTTT. Full variable domain (missing parts from reference TRBV5-1 and TRBJ2-3): KAGVTQTPRYLIKTRGQQVTLSCSPISGHRSVSWYQQTPGQGLQFLFEYFSETQRNKGNFPGRFSGRQFSNSRSEMNVSTLELGDSALYLCASSLGQGLDTQYFGPGTRLTVL.

This clonotype was seen a handful of times. The chain carries TRBV5-5 and TRBJ1-5, with 8 bases identical to TRBD1. The V segment lost 2 bases and the J segment 3 bases; nucleotides outside the gene matches: 7. The CDR3 is 16 amino acids. CDR1 and CDR2 (germline): SGHKS, YYEKEE (reference sequence). The CDR3 DNA reads as TGTGCCAGCAGCTTTTGGATGACAGGGGTCAATCAGCCCCAGCATTTT. Protein product: CASSFWMTGVNQPQHF.

The sample holds a few counts of this clonotype. V is TRBV6-4 and J is TRBJ2-3; D unclear. Per germline, CDR1 MRHNA and CDR2 SNTAGT. V lost 3 bases, J lost 0 bases, and 7 bases lay in between. CDR3 length equals 14 residues. This chain's CDR3 is CASSEGRSTDTQYF. DNA for the CDR3: TGTGCCAGCAGTGAGGGTAGGAGCACAGATACGCAGTATTTT.

The genes are TRBV18 and TRBJ1-1, with D hard to call. V was trimmed by 0 bases and J by 8 bases, leaving 10 bases between them. Germline lookup yields CDR1 KGHSH and CDR2 LQKENI. CDR3 length: 13 amino acids. The CDR3 region is CASSPPDPTEAFF. CDR3 nucleotides: TGTGCCAGCTCACCACCAGACCCCACAGAAGCTTTCTTT.

This chain links TRBV6-5 with TRBJ2-7; 10 bases are a match to TRBD2. The CDR3 is made up of 13 amino acids. With V trimmed by 7 bases and J by 6 bases, 6 bases remained unmatched. CDR1 MNHEY and CDR2 SVGAGI come from the germline V gene. The CDR3 coding sequence is TGTGCCAGCAATATAGCGGGGGGCGTCGAGCAGTACTTC. This codes for CASNIAGGVEQYF.

This clonotype was seen more than once but under ten times. The V gene is TRBV5-1, the J gene TRBJ2-5, with 11 bases aligning to TRBD2. From germline, CDR1 is SGHRS and CDR2 YFSETQ. Trimming cost V 4 bases and J 4 bases; bases outside gene matches: 6. The CDR3 loop spans 15 amino acids. The CDR3 spells CASSPLAGGGETQYF. In DNA, the CDR3 is TGCGCCAGCAGCCCTCTAGCGGGAGGTGGAGAGACCCAGTACTTC.

The chain uses TRBV6-6 and TRBJ2-4, with 10 bases aligning to TRBD1. The V gene's germline CDR1 is MNHNY and CDR2 SVGAGI (reference sequence). This CDR3 is built from 17 residues. J lost 0 bases, V lost 7 bases, and 9 bases had no gene match. As DNA, the CDR3 is TGTGCCAGCACGAACAGGGACAGGGGTCTAGCCAAAAACATTCAGTACTTC. Translating it yields CASTNRDRGLAKNIQYF.

This clonotype appeared a single time. The V gene is TRBV29-1, the J gene TRBJ1-1; 8 positions agree with TRBD1. J lost 2 bases, V lost 5 bases, and 4 bases had no gene match. The CDR3 is 13 residues long. The germline V gene has CDR1 SQVTM and CDR2 ANQGSEA. The CDR3 sequence: CSVRQGINTEAFF. CDR3 DNA: TGCAGCGTTAGACAGGGGATAAACACTGAAGCTTTCTTT.

A few counts support this clonotype. The chain recombines TRBV4-1 with TRBJ1-5, with TRBD1 as a possible D gene (5 bases). CDR3 length: 13 amino acids. Trimming cost V 6 bases and J 6 bases, with 12 bases left between them. Germline loops: CDR1 MGHRA, CDR2 YSYEKL. The CDR3 region is CASRNGAGQPQHF. Written as DNA, the CDR3 is TGCGCCAGCAGAAACGGGGCTGGTCAGCCCCAGCATTTT.

The chain links TRBV7-2 to TRBJ2-5, with D uncertain. CDR1 is SGHTA, CDR2 FQGNSA, per germline. This CDR3 comprises 16 residues. Trimming pared 2 bases from V and 2 bases from J, leaving 15 bases between. In nucleotides, the CDR3 is TGTGCCAGCAGCTTAAGTTTACTCCTACAACAAGAGACCCAGTACTTC. It is translated as CASSLSLLLQQETQYF.

This sequence joins TRBV24-1 and TRBJ2-1, with TRBD2 identical over 8 bases. Per the germline V gene, CDR1 is KGHDR and CDR2 is SFDVKD. The V segment lost 4 bases and the J segment 6 bases; nucleotides outside the gene matches: 7. There are 15 residues in the CDR3. The CDR3 here is CATSDPGLGANEQFF. CDR3 coding DNA: TGTGCCACCAGTGACCCGGGACTAGGGGCCAATGAGCAGTTCTTC.

The rearrangement joins TRBV5-1 to TRBJ2-7; 11 positions agree with TRBD1. The CDR3 runs to 16 residues. Looked up from germline, CDR1 is SGHRS and CDR2 is YFSETQ. The junction had 10 bases not matched to a gene; V was cut back by 5 bases and J by 3 bases. The CDR3 coding sequence is TGCGCCAGCAGGCCAAGGTCCGGGACAGGGGGCTACGAGCAGTACTTC. The encoded protein is CASRPRSGTGGYEQYF.

The rearrangement uses TRBV12-3 or TRBV12-4 and TRBJ2-5; 9 bases line up with TRBD1. V lost 6 bases, J lost 9 bases, and 8 bases stayed unmatched. The CDR3 length is 13 residues. The CDR3 sequence: CASSRDRAGAQYF. The CDR3 coding sequence is TGTGCCAGCAGCCGGGACAGGGCGGGTGCCCAGTACTTC.

This clonotype appeared a few times. The genes are TRBV24-1 and TRBJ2-5, with 15 bases aligning to TRBD2. Germline V gene data show CDR1 as KGHDR and CDR2 as SFDVKD. V dropped 5 bases and J dropped 4; count of bases not matched to a gene: 7. CDR3 length equals 17 residues. CDR3 sequence (DNA): TGTGCCACCAGTGTTGGGACTAGCGGGAGGCCAGGAGAGACCCAGTACTTC. It is translated as CATSVGTSGRPGETQYF.

The chain carries TRBV21-1 and TRBJ2-1; the table's D call TRBD1 went unverified against the DNA. TRBV21-1 is described as a pseudogene. This CDR3 contains 13 residues. The CDR3 is CASNPTGGGEQFF. For the CDR3, the DNA is TGTGCCAGCAACCCAACAGGGGGGGGTGAGCAGTTCTTC.

This chain joins TRBV5-4 and TRBJ1-5; 7 bases are a match to TRBD1. V dropped 0 bases and J dropped 4; count of bases not matched to a gene: 4. The CDR3 is made up of 15 amino acids. Germline CDR1 reads SGHNT; CDR2 reads YYREEE (reference sequence). The CDR3 reads CASSLEPGQNQPQHF. The CDR3 DNA sequence: TGTGCCAGCAGCTTGGAACCGGGACAGAATCAGCCCCAGCATTTT.

This clonotype has a handful of counts. The chain links TRBV5-1 to TRBJ2-1; 12 bases align to TRBD2. The CDR3 contains 16 residues. CDR1 SGHRS and CDR2 YFSETQ come from the germline V gene. V lost 4 bases to trimming and J lost 6 bases; unmatched junction nucleotides: 8. The CDR3 bases are TGCGCCAGCAGCCCCTGGGCTAGCGGGGGGGCCAATGAGCAGTTCTTC. Amino acid sequence: CASSPWASGGANEQFF.

The CDR3 loop reads CASRGSISYNEQFF. The DNA of the CDR3 is TGCGCCAGCAGAGGTTCAATCTCCTACAATGAGCAGTTCTTC. The gene calls are TRBV4-3 and TRBJ2-1; the D is unclear. Germline CDR1 and CDR2: LGHNA and YSLEER. The CDR3 loop spans 14 amino acids. V gave up 6 bases and J gave up 0 bases, with 9 bases separating them.